The 2 T cell receptor beta chains below were found in one sample sequenced in a study of cytomegalovirus exposure and HLA in healthy donors. Both 60 Vbeta primers and 13 Jbeta primers went into the PCR. Clones were sequenced by immunoSEQ multiplex PCR, and TCRdb holds only the in-frame ones, with some missing. The repertoire holds 100,000 to 130,000 clones, with more than 70% as singletons. Sequenced material: PBMCs. These receptors came from a man aged 25 to 40 in good health and CMV-seronegative.

The chain is built from TRBV13 and TRBJ1-2, with unresolved D. The V end lost 6 bases, the J end lost 5 bases, and 16 bases lay between the germline ends. From germline, CDR1 is PRHDT and CDR2 FYEKMQ (reference sequence). The CDR3 runs to 14 residues. The CDR3: CASRPGSTGYGYTF. In nucleotides, the CDR3 is TGTGCCAGCAGGCCCGGGTCCACGGGATATGGCTACACCTTC.

This rearrangement joins TRBV5-1 to TRBJ1-1, with TRBD1 identical over 9 bases. The germline gives CDR1 SGHRS, CDR2 YFSETQ. The CDR3 has 18 residues. Trimming at V came to 1 base and at J to 1 base, leaving 11 bases not matched to a gene. The CDR3 is CASSLRSGTGLRNTEAFF. The CDR3 region has the DNA TGCGCCAGCAGCTTGCGGTCCGGGACAGGGCTTCGGAACACTGAAGCTTTCTTT.